Presented here are 22 T cell receptor beta chains from one specimen sequenced in a study of OX40 agonist ivuxolimab in advanced cancers. The library was obtained by the immunoSEQ multiplex PCR assay. TCRdb carries this immuneACCESS record with in-frame sequences only. Its versions omit some clonotypes, under half of them owing to an unresolved V gene in the studies checked, with the rest unexplained. This sample comprises tens of thousands of clones, roughly 80% of them detected only once. Approximately 6.8% of the sample is held by the ten biggest clonotypes. This specimen was CD4+ or CD8+ T cells sorted from blood, taken in a trial of the OX40 agonist ivuxolimab. Receptors originate from an adult with an advanced solid tumor such as melanoma, head and neck, liver or kidney cancer.

The chain has TRBV5-1 and TRBJ1-2; D possibly corresponds to TRBD1 (6 bases). Germline CDR1 is SGHRS and CDR2 is YFSETQ. V shed 3 bases and J shed 5 bases, with 14 bases lying between them. This CDR3 spans 14 amino acids. The CDR3 DNA reads TGCGCCAGCAGCTATGGGGGGGCGGAGTATGGCTACACCTTC. Protein: CASSYGGAEYGYTF.

The chain is built from TRBV5-3 and TRBJ2-5, with 7 nucleotides matching TRBD2. TRBV5-3 qualifies as an ORF whose function is uncertain. The J segment lost 1 base and the V segment lost 7 bases, leaving 4 bases of the junction unmatched. The CDR3 runs 13 residues. The CDR3 is CARAGGGQETQYF. The CDR3 coding sequence is TGTGCCAGAGCGGGCGGGGGCCAAGAGACCCAGTACTTC.

Here the CDR3 reads CASGSSGANVLTF. CDR3 DNA: TGCGCCAGCGGGAGCTCTGGGGCCAACGTCCTGACTTTC. The chain employs TRBV10-2 and TRBJ2-6; possibly TRBD2 for D (5 bases). Trimming shortened V by 8 bases and J by 0 bases, and 5 bases separated the two germline ends. From germline, CDR1 is WSHSY and CDR2 SAAADI. The CDR3 sequence is 13 residues long.

The V call is TRBV30, the J call TRBJ2-5; 7 nucleotides align to TRBD1. CDR1 is GTSNPN, CDR2 SVGIG, per germline (reference sequence). The CDR3 contains 16 residues. Germline trimming cut 2 bases from V and 0 bases from J; bases unmatched to any gene: 9. The CDR3 here is CAWSPIRDRDQETQYF. Written as DNA, the CDR3 is TGTGCCTGGAGTCCCATCCGGGACAGAGACCAAGAGACCCAGTACTTC. Complete variable domain (other parts from reference TRBV30 and TRBJ2-5): SQTIHQWPATLVQPVGSPLSLECTVEGTSNPNLYWYRQAAGRGLQLLFYSVGIGQISSEVPQNLSASRPQDRQFILSSKKLLLSDSGFYLCAWSPIRDRDQETQYFGPGTRLLVL.

The chain uses TRBV7-3 and TRBJ1-1, with D hard to call. The CDR3 extends over 13 amino acids. Germline assignment: CDR1 SGHTA and CDR2 FQGTGA. V was shortened by 5 bases and J by 0 bases, with 7 bases between the two germline ends. The CDR3 sequence: CASSEQLNTEAFF. The CDR3, as DNA: TGTGCCAGCAGCGAACAGCTGAACACTGAAGCTTTCTTT.

The J gene is TRBJ1-1, the V gene TRBV6-4; 7 positions match TRBD1. Germline CDR1 reads MRHNA; CDR2 reads SNTAGT. This CDR3 has 13 amino acids. After removal of 6 bases from V and 4 bases from J, the junction contained 5 bases not matched to a gene. CDR3 sequence: CASRDREGTEAFF. CDR3 bases: TGTGCCAGCAGAGACAGGGAGGGCACTGAAGCTTTCTTT.

This chain uses TRBV10-1 with TRBJ2-5, with D possibly TRBD2 on 5 matching bases. The germline V gene encodes CDR1 WNHNN and CDR2 SYGVQD (reference sequence). The CDR3 sequence is 14 residues long. The V end lost 4 bases, the J end lost 3 bases, and 12 bases lay between the germline ends. CDR3 in DNA: TGCGCCAGCAGTGGAGGCCCCGGGGAAGAGACCCAGTACTTC. Protein product: CASSGGPGEETQYF.

This chain joins TRBV6-5 and TRBJ1-2; 8 bases are a match to TRBD1. With 6 bases clipped from V and 7 bases from J, the junction kept 4 bases outside the gene matches. Germline V CDR1 and CDR2: MNHEY, SVGAGI. The CDR3 runs 12 residues. CDR3 in amino acids: CASRKDRGGYTF. In DNA form, the CDR3 reads TGTGCCAGCAGAAAAGACAGGGGTGGCTACACCTTC.

V and J are TRBV4-2 and TRBJ2-7; 10 bases are a match to TRBD1. Trimming removed 5 bases from V and 0 bases from J; junction bases left unmatched: 4. The CDR3 length is 15 residues. Germline V gene lookup returns CDR1 LGHNA and CDR2 YNFKEQ. The CDR3, as DNA: TGTGCCAGCAGCTTGGACAGGGGGTTCTCCTACGAGCAGTACTTC. Its translation: CASSLDRGFSYEQYF.

This clone has more than one count but fewer than ten. The gene calls are TRBV6-1 and TRBJ1-5; no firm D call. The CDR3 extends over 15 amino acids. The V gene's germline CDR1 is MNHNS and CDR2 SASEGT. The V and J ends lost 6 bases and 3 bases respectively, with 15 bases between them. CDR3 protein: CASRGQRSLNQPQHF. The CDR3 DNA sequence: TGTGCCAGCAGAGGCCAGAGAAGCCTCAATCAGCCCCAGCATTTT.

CDR3: CASKGGLAGLRSYEQYF. The CDR3 nucleotides are TGTGCCAGCAAAGGGGGGCTAGCGGGACTACGGTCCTACGAGCAGTACTTC. V and J are TRBV27 and TRBJ2-7; 9 nucleotides line up with TRBD2. V lost 7 bases to trimming and J lost 1 base; unmatched junction nucleotides: 14. This CDR3 comprises 17 residues. CDR1 and CDR2 from the germline V gene are MNHEY and SMNVEV (reference sequence).

The chain combines TRBV18 with TRBJ1-5; 7 positions agree with TRBD1. CDR3 size: 14 residues. With 3 bases clipped from V and 6 bases from J, the junction kept 5 bases outside the gene matches. Per the germline V gene, CDR1 is KGHSH and CDR2 is LQKENI. This chain's CDR3 is CASSPTGSAQPQHF. CDR3 nucleotides: TGTGCCAGCTCACCGACAGGGTCGGCTCAGCCCCAGCATTTT.

This chain connects TRBV27 to TRBJ2-5, with 7 bases aligning to TRBD2. CDR1 is MNHEY, CDR2 SMNVEV, per germline (reference sequence). The V segment lost 8 bases and the J segment 12 bases; nucleotides outside the gene matches: 21. The CDR3 has 15 amino acids. In DNA, the CDR3 is TGTGCCAGCCCTAGAGGGCAGCCAACCTTCACTAGCGAGTACTTC. It translates to CASPRGQPTFTSEYF.

The genes are TRBV5-4 and TRBJ2-1, with a weak D call TRBD1 (5 bases). The germline CDR1 and CDR2 sequences are SGHNT and YYREEE (reference sequence). V was cut by 4 bases and J by 10 bases, with 21 bases left in between. The CDR3 consists of 15 residues. This CDR3 reads CASSPPEGAIREQFF. DNA for the CDR3: TGTGCCAGCAGCCCCCCGGAAGGGGCGATTCGCGAGCAGTTCTTC.

The chain combines TRBV19 with TRBJ1-4; D gene unclear. CDR3 length: 14 residues. With 3 bases removed from V and 4 bases from J, the gap between germline ends came to 9 bases. Germline V gives CDR1 LNHDA, CDR2 SQIVND (reference sequence). CDR3 coding DNA: TGTGCCAGTAGTATTGGGGAGATTAATGAAAAACTGTTTTTT. This encodes CASSIGEINEKLFF.

The gene calls are TRBV7-2 and TRBJ2-5; TRBD2 matches at 10 bases. There are 15 residues in the CDR3. Per the germline V gene, CDR1 is SGHTA and CDR2 is FQGNSA. Trimming removed 5 bases from V and 3 bases from J; junction bases left unmatched: 6. CDR3 region: CASSPRLAGEETQYF. DNA for the CDR3: TGTGCCAGCAGCCCTCGACTAGCGGGCGAAGAGACCCAGTACTTC.

This sequence joins TRBV5-6 and TRBJ2-3; 11 positions agree with TRBD2. Losses at the gene ends were 2 bases for V and 4 bases for J; bases not matched to a gene: 9. The CDR3 has 17 residues. The V gene's germline CDR1 is SGHDT and CDR2 YYEEEE. The CDR3 here is CASSFSGGAPRPDTQYF. CDR3 coding DNA: TGTGCCAGCAGCTTTAGCGGGGGGGCCCCCAGACCAGATACGCAGTATTTT. Using reference TRBV5-6 and TRBJ2-3 for the parts outside the CDR3, the full variable domain is DAGVTQSPTHLIKTRGQQVTLRCSPKSGHDTVSWYQQALGQGPQFIFQYYEEEERQRGNFPDRFSGHQFPNYSSELNVNALLLGDSALYLCASSFSGGAPRPDTQYFGPGTRLTVL.

The chain joins TRBV5-4 to TRBJ2-7; 9 bases agree with TRBD1. The V segment lost 4 bases and the J segment 7 bases; nucleotides outside the gene matches: 9. CDR1 SGHNT and CDR2 YYREEE come from the germline V gene (reference sequence). CDR3 length equals 14 residues. The CDR3 reads CASSLGQGVSEQYF. CDR3 coding DNA: TGTGCCAGCAGCCTGGGACAGGGAGTTTCAGAGCAGTACTTC.

This chain connects TRBV1 to TRBJ2-2; the table's D call, TRBD1, has no DNA check behind it. TRBV1 is recorded as a pseudogene. The CDR3 is 15 amino acids. The CDR3 reads CTSSQNRGPTGELFF. The CDR3 DNA reads TGCACCAGCAGCCAGAACAGGGGGCCCACCGGGGAGCTGTTTTTT.

The chain joins TRBV6-1 to TRBJ2-1, with D unresolved. Germline CDR1 reads MNHNS; CDR2 reads SASEGT. V was shortened by 11 bases and J by 3 bases, with 8 bases between the two germline ends. The CDR3 is made up of 11 amino acids. The CDR3 nucleotides are TGTGCCTCCGGCTACTACAATGAGCAGTTCTTC. Translated: CASGYYNEQFF.

The CDR3 DNA follows: TGCGCCAGCAGCCCCCCGGCGAGGGGGCCTGTCACCGGGGAGCTGTTTTTT. Translated, it gives CASSPPARGPVTGELFF. This chain joins TRBV4-1 and TRBJ2-2; TRBD1 matches at 7 bases. Germline CDR1 is MGHRA and CDR2 is YSYEKL. Trimming took 4 bases from V and 4 from J; bases not matched to a gene: 12. CDR3 length: 17 residues.

The chain employs TRBV2 and TRBJ1-2; 8 nucleotides match TRBD1. Germline-derived CDR1 and CDR2 are SNHLY and FYNNEI. This CDR3 spans 12 amino acids. V dropped 6 bases and J dropped 6; count of bases not matched to a gene: 3. The CDR3 is CASSQGQDGYTF. CDR3 nucleotides: TGTGCCAGCAGCCAGGGACAGGATGGCTACACCTTC.